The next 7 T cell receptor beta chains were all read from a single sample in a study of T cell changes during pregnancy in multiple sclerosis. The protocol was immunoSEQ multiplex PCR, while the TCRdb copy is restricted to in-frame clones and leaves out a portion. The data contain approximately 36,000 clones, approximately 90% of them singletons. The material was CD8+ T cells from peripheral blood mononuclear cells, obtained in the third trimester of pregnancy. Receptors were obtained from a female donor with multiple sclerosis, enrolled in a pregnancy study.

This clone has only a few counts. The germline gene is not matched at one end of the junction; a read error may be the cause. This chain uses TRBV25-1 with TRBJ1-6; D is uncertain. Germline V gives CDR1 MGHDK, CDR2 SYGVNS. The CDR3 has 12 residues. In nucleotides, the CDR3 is TGTGCCAGCAGTGAATATAGTTCACCCCTCCACTTT. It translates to CASSEYSSPLHF.

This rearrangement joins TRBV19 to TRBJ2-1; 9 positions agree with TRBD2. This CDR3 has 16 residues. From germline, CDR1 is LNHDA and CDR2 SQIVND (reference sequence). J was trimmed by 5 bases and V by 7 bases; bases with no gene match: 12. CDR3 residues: CASNPPSSGAHNEQFF. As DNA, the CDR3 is TGTGCCAGTAATCCTCCTTCTAGCGGGGCCCACAATGAGCAGTTCTTC.

The CDR3 sequence is CASSLAGTGGWDEQFF. CDR3 DNA: TGCGCCAGCAGCTTAGCAGGGACAGGGGGCTGGGATGAGCAGTTCTTC. V and J are TRBV5-1 and TRBJ2-1, with 12 nucleotides matching TRBD1. The germline V gene encodes CDR1 SGHRS and CDR2 YFSETQ. J lost 8 bases, V lost 2 bases, and 8 bases had no gene match. The CDR3 extends over 16 amino acids.

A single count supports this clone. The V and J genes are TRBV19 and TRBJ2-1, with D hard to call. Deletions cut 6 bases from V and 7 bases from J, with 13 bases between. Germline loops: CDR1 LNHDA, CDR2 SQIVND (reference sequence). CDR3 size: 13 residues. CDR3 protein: CASSPSLENEQFF. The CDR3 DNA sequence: TGTGCCAGTAGCCCCTCCCTAGAGAATGAGCAGTTCTTC.

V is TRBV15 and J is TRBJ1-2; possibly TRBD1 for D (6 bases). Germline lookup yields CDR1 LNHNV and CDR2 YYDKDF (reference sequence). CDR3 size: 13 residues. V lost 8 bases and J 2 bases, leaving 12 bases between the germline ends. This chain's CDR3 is CATWGLPNYGYTF. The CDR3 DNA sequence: TGTGCCACCTGGGGGCTCCCAAACTATGGCTACACCTTC.

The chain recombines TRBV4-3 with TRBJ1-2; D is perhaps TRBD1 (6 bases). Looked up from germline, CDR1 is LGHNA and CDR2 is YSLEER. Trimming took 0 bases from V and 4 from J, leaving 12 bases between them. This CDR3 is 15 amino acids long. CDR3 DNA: TGCGCCAGCAGCCAAGATGAGGGGGGGTTCTATGGCTACACCTTC. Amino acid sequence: CASSQDEGGFYGYTF.

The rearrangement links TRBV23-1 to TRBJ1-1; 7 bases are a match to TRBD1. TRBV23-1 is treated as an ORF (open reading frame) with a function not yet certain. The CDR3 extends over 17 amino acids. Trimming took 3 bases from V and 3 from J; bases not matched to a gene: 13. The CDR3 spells CASSHSAERGQDTEAFF. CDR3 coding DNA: TGCGCCAGCAGTCACTCGGCTGAAAGGGGGCAAGACACTGAAGCTTTCTTT.